The clone carrying this T cell receptor beta chain was seen many times. Its cognate antigen is unknown. One entry per CDR3 protein results from TCRdb running MiXCR on the 5' RACE reads. The table shows more than 300,000 distinct CDR3 sequences, with 13% to 15% occurring only once. The sample originates from a study of T-cell memory formation after mild COVID-19. Study summary: TCR clusters were largely donor specific. Broader study findings: Clones contracting over day 15 to 85 were CD4/CD8 balanced, with later expanders leaning CD4+. Contracting CD4+ clones lay largely in CM and EM, with CD8+ ones residing in EMRA. Some clones that responded were present in memory (sampled pre-infection), which suggests cross-reactive memory joined.

V was cut by 4 bases and J by 7 bases, with 17 bases left in between. CDR1 and CDR2 (germline): SGHRS, YFSETQ. The CDR3 is 14 residues long. The chain carries TRBV5-1 and TRBJ1-1, with D unresolved. This TCR came from a young man who had mild COVID-19 (a few samples of this study predate the infection). Cell type and time point are not known. Sequencing was carried out using PBMCs or a T cell subset sorted from them (not recorded which). CDR3 protein: CASSATGSGDEAFF. For the CDR3, the DNA is TGCGCCAGCAGCGCAACCGGGAGTGGGGATGAAGCTTTCTTT.